Only one count was recorded for the clone carrying this T cell receptor (beta chain). The antigen remains unidentified. This specimen belongs to a study of CD8+CD57+ T cells in acquired aplastic anemia. Study observations and caveats: Sharing between patients and controls was observed for twenty-nine CD8+ CDR3 sequences. Levels of CD8+ Simpson's diversity were not significantly distinct in patients versus controls.

Germline V gives CDR1 SGHRS, CDR2 YFSETQ. The length of the CDR3 is 16 residues. Trimming removed 3 bases at V and 0 bases at J, with 12 bases between. The TCR beta profiling, which covered VDJ combination and CDR3 sequence, was carried out using genomic DNA as the template. TCRdb analysed the reads with MiXCR anew, one entry per CDR3 protein. The repertoire consists of around 150,000 distinct CDR3 sequences, with 71% occurring once and the leading ten covering 40% to 60%. Flow cytometry had shown expanded CD8+CD57+ cells in the patients chosen for sequencing. The cohort consisted entirely of patients having severe acquired aplastic anemia.

Sequencing was carried out using sorted CD4+, CD8+, or CD8+CD57+ T cells (not recorded which) from PBMCs. This TCR was recovered from a human donor with aplastic anemia. The chain is built from TRBV5-1 and TRBJ2-2, with D perhaps matching TRBD2 (6 bases). The CDR3 bases are TGCGCCAGCAGCTGGGGACTGACGACGAACACCGGGGAGCTGTTTTTT. This sequence encodes CASSWGLTTNTGELFF.